This entry features one T cell receptor (beta chain) sequence. The target antigen is unknown. This entry belongs to a study of beta chain features in type 1 diabetes. Overall study findings and caveats: Shortening that was moderate but significant affected the TCRB CDR3s of Type 1 diabetes patients in all four CD4+ subsets.

There are 14 residues in the CDR3. Germline V gene data show CDR1 as SGHTA and CDR2 as FQGNSA. The J segment lost 4 bases and the V segment lost 4 bases, leaving 4 bases of the junction unmatched. Every bit of the isolated RNA underwent reverse transcription, so sequencing read expressed TCRB transcripts. An average of roughly 4 million reads was obtained for naive, central memory and regulatory T cell samples. The method was immunoSEQ multiplex PCR; TCRdb's version includes in-frame clones alone and lacks a portion of them. This table has roughly 340,000 clones, roughly 14% appearing once. Sequences were obtained from naive CD4+ T cells from blood. The chain combines TRBV7-2 with TRBJ2-1; 7 bases match TRBD2. The origin of this receptor is a woman between 18 and 29 years old with type 1 diabetes. The CDR3 coding sequence is TGTGCCAGCAGCTGGGCGGGAGAGTACAATGAGCAGTTCTTC. It translates to CASSWAGEYNEQFF.